The next 2 T cell receptor beta chains were all read from a single sample in a study of OX40 agonist ivuxolimab in advanced cancers. The method was immunoSEQ multiplex PCR; TCRdb's version includes in-frame clones alone and lacks a portion of them. This table holds some 91,000 clones, approximately 87% found once. This material consisted of CD4+ or CD8+ T cells sorted from blood, taken in a trial of the OX40 agonist ivuxolimab. The receptors were gathered from an adult with an advanced solid tumor such as melanoma, head and neck, liver or kidney cancer.

This clone was picked up a small number of times. The V call is TRBV7-8, the J call TRBJ1-1, with D possibly being TRBD1 (5 bases). CDR3 length: 13 amino acids. The V gene lost 5 bases and the J gene lost 3 bases, with 10 bases spanning the gap. CDR1 and CDR2 from the germline V gene are SGHVS and FQNEAQ. CDR3 coding DNA: TGTGCCAGCAGCGCCGACAGTGACACTGAAGCTTTCTTT. Amino acid sequence: CASSADSDTEAFF.

This clone was counted once. V usage is TRBV29-1 and J usage is TRBJ2-1; D gene uncertain. With 4 bases removed from V and 8 bases from J, the gap between germline ends came to 18 bases. This CDR3 has 14 residues. CDR1 and CDR2 from the germline V gene are SQVTM and ANQGSEA. CDR3 DNA sequence: TGCAGCGTTGCTCAAGGGCCACTACAATATGAGCAGTTCTTC. Translated: CSVAQGPLQYEQFF.